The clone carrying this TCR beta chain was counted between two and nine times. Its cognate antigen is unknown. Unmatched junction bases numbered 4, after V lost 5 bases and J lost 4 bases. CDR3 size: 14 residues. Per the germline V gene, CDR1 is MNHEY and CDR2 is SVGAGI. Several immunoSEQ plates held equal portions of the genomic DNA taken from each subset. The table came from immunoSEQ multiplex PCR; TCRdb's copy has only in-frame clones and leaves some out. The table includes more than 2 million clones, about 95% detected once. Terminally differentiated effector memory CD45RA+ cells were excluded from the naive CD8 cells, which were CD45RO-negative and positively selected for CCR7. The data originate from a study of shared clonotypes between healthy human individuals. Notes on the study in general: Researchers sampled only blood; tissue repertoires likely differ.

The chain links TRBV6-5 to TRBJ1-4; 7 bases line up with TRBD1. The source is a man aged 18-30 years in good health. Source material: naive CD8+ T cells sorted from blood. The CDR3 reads CASSLQGINEKLFF. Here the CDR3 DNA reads TGTGCCAGCAGTCTACAGGGGATTAATGAAAAACTGTTTTTT.